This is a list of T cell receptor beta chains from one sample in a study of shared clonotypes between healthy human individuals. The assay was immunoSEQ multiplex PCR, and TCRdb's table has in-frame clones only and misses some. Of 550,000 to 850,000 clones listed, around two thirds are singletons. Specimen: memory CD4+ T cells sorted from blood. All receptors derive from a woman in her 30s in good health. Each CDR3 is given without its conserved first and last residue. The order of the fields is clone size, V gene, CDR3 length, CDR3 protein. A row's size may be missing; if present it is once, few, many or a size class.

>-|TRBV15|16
ATSRRVVGTGAKNIQY
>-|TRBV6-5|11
ASSAQRADGYT
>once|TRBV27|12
ASSFYGGHNEQF
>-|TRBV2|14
ASSEFLGLATDTQY
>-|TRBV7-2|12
ASSLLEGPYEQY
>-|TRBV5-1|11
ASSLRGGYGYT
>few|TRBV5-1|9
ASSRSHEQF
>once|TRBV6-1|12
ASSELGGPYGYT
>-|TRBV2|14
ASSERIASTNEKLF
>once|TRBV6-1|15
ASSERGGGFTSLSQY
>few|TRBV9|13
ASSVGLGNNYGYT
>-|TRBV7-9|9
ASSFVDTQF
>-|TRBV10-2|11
ASWADNSYEQY